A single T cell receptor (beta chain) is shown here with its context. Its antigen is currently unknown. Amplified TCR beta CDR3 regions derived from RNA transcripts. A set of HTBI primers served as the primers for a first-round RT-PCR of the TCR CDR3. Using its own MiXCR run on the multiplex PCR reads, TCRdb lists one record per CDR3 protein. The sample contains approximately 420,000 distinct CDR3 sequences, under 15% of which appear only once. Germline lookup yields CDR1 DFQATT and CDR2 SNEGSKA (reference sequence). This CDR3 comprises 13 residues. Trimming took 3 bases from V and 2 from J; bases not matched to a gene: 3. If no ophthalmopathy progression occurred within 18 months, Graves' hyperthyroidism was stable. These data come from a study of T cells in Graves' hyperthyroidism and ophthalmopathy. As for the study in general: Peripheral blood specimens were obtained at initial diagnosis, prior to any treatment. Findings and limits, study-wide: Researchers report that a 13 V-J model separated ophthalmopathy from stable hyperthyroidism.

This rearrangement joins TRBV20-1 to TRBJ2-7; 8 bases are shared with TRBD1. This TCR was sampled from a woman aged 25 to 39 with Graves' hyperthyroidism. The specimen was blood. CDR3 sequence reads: CSASRGRPYEQYF. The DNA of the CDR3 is TGCAGTGCTAGCAGGGGGCGCCCCTACGAGCAGTACTTC.